Described below is a single TCR beta chain sequence and its context. The target antigen is unknown. Germline-derived CDR1 and CDR2 are SGHTA and FQGTGA. The CDR3 extends over 14 amino acids. V was pared by 0 bases and J by 5 bases, with 7 bases between. The sample belongs to a study of cytomegalovirus exposure and HLA in healthy donors. The study's findings and limits: TRBV6-2, TRBV6-3 and other indistinguishable V segments were excluded. The classifier reportedly diagnosed cytomegalovirus status with high specificity and sensitivity.

Primers included in the PCR were 60 Vbeta and 13 Jbeta primers. The repertoire was sequenced with immunoSEQ multiplex PCR; TCRdb's copy has only in-frame clones and lacks some. This repertoire includes tens of thousands of clones. The source of this sequence is a man between 18 and 29 years old in good health and CMV-seropositive. The sample comprised PBMCs. The V and J genes are TRBV7-3 and TRBJ2-2; D not resolved. CDR3 DNA sequence: TGTGCCAGCAGCTTAACGACTCGAACCGGGGAGCTGTTTTTT. Translating it yields CASSLTTRTGELFF.